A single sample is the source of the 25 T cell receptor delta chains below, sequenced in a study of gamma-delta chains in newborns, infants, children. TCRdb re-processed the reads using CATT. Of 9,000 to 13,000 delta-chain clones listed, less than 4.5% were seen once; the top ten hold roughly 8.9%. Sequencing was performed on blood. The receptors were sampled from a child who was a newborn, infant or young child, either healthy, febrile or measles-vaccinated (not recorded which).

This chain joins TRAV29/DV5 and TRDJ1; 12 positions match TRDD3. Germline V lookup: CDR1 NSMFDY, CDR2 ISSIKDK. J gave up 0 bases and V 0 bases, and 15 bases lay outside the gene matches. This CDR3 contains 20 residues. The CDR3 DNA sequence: TGTGCAGCAAGCGCGACTTTTATCTGGGGGATACGTGTGAACACCGATAAACTCATCTTT. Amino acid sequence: CAASATFIWGIRVNTDKLIF.

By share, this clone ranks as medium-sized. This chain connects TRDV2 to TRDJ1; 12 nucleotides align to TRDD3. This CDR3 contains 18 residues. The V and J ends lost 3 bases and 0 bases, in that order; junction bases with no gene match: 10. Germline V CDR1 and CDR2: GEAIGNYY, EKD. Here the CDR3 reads CACDRLLGDTNYTDKLIF. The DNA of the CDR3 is TGTGCCTGTGACCGGTTACTGGGGGATACAAATTACACCGATAAACTCATCTTT.

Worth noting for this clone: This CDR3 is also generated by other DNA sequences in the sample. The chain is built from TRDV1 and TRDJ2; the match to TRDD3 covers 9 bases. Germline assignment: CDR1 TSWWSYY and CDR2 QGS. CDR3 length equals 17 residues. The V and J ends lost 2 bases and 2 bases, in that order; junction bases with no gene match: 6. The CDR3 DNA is TGTGCTCTTGGGGAATCCTGGGGGATTCGGTTGACAGCACAACTCTTCTTT. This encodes CALGESWGIRLTAQLFF.

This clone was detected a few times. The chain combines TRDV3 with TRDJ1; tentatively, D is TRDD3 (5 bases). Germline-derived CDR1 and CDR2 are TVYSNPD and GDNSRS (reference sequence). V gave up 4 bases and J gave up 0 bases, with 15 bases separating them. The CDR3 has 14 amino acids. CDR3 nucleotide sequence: TGTGCCTCATCTACGGGGGTCTACACCGATAAACTCATCTTT. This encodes CASSTGVYTDKLIF. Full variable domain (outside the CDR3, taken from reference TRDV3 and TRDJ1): CDKVTQSSPDQTVASGSEVVLLCTYDTVYSNPDLFWYRIRPDYSFQFVFYGDNSRSEGADFTQGRFSVKHILTQKAFHLVISPVRTEDSATYYCASSTGVYTDKLIFGKGTRVTVEP.

CDR3 coding DNA: TGTGCCTGTGACACCTTACTGGGGGAGCACACCGATAAACTCATCTTT. Encoded protein: CACDTLLGEHTDKLIF. The rearrangement links TRDV2 to TRDJ1, with 9 bases fitting TRDD3. This CDR3 contains 16 residues. J gave up 0 bases and V 0 bases, and 4 bases lay outside the gene matches. The V gene's germline CDR1 is GEAIGNYY and CDR2 EKD.

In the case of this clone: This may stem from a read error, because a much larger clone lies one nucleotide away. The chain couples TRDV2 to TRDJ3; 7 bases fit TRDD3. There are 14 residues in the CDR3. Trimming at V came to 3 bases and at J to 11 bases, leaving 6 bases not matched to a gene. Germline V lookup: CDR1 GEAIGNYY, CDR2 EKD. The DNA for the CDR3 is TGTGCCTGTGACCCCCTGGGGGCCTCCCGACAGATGTTTTTC. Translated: CACDPLGASRQMFF.

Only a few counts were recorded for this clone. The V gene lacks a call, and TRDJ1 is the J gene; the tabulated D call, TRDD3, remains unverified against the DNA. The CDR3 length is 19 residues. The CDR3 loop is CALGELSRHWGLVPLKLIF. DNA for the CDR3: TGTGCTCTTGGGGAACTTTCCCGCCACTGGGGTTTAGTCCCCTTGAAACTCATCTTT.

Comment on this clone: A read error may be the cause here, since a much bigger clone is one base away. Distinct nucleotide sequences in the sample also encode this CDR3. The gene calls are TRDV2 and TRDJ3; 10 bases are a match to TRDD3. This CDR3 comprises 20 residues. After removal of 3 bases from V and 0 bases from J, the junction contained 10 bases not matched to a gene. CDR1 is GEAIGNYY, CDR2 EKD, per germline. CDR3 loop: CACDPTGGSEGSWDTRQMFF. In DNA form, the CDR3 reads TGTGCCTGTGACCCGACTGGGGGATCGGAGGGCTCCTGGGACACCCGACAGATGTTTTTC.

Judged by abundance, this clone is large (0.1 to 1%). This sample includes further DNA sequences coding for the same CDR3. This chain's CDR3 is CACDTVGDTLTAQLFF. DNA of the CDR3: TGTGCCTGTGACACCGTGGGGGATACTTTGACAGCACAACTCTTCTTT. The chain uses TRDV2 and TRDJ2, with 9 bases fitting TRDD3. Trimming removed 0 bases from V and 0 bases from J; junction bases left unmatched: 1. Germline-derived CDR1 and CDR2 are GEAIGNYY and EKD. CDR3 length equals 16 residues.

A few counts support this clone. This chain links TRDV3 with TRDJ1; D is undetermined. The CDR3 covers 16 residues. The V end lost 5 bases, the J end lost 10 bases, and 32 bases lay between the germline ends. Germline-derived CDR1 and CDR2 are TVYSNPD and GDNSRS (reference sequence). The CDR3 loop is CAARPFPRRVAYRLIF. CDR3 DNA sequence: TGTGCCGCCCGGCCTTTCCCCCGTCGAGTGGCGTATAGACTCATCTTT.

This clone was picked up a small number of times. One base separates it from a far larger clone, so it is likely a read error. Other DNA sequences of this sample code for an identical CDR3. The CDR3 is CACDTLGDTHWDTRQMFF. CDR3 nucleotide sequence: TGTGCCTGCGACACCCTGGGGGATACGCACTGGGACACCCGACAGATGTTTTTC. V gene TRDV2 combines with J gene TRDJ3; 12 bases map to TRDD3. Germline V gene lookup returns CDR1 GEAIGNYY and CDR2 EKD. This CDR3 comprises 18 residues.

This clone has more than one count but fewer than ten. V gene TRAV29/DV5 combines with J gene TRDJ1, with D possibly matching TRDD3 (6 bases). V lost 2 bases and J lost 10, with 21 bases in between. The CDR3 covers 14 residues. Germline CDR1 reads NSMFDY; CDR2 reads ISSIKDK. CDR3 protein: CAASYLLRGWRLIF. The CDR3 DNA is TGTGCAGCAAGTTACCTTCTTAGGGGATGGCGACTCATCTTT.

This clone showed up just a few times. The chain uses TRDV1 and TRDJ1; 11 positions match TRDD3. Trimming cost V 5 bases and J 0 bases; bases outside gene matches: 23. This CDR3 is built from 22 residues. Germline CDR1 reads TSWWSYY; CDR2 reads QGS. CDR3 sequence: CALGNRPILGDKIGEYTDKLIF. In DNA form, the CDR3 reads TGTGCTCTTGGGAACCGGCCTATACTGGGGGATAAGATAGGAGAATACACCGATAAACTCATCTTT.

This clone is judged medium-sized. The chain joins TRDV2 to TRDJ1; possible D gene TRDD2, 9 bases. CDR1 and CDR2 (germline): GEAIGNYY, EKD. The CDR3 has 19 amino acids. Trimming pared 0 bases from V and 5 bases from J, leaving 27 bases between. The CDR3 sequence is CACDTLLPTGGIEGDKLIF. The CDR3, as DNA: TGTGCCTGTGACACCCTCCTTCCTACTGGGGGGATAGAGGGGGATAAACTCATCTTT.

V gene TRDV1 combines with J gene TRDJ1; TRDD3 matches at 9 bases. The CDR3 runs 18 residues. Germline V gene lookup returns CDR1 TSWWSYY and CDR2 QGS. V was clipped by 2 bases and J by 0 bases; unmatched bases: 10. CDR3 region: CALGESLLGEPYTDKLIF. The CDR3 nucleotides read TGTGCTCTTGGGGAATCTCTACTGGGGGAGCCCTACACCGATAAACTCATCTTT.

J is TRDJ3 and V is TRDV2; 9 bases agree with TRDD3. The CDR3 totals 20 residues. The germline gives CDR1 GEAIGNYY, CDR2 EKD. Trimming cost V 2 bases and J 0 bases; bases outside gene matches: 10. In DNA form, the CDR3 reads TGTGCCTGTGACAACGTACTGGGGGACGCCAGCTCCTGGGACACCCGACAGATGTTTTTC. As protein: CACDNVLGDASSWDTRQMFF.

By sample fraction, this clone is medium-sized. CDR3 DNA sequence: TGTGCCTGTGACACCGTAGGGGGTCCCTCATTGACAGCACAACTCTTCTTT. It encodes CACDTVGGPSLTAQLFF. The rearrangement links TRDV2 to TRDJ2; tentatively, D is TRDD3 (5 bases). V lost 0 bases and J lost 2, with 15 bases in between. Germline values: CDR1 GEAIGNYY, CDR2 EKD. The CDR3 loop spans 17 amino acids.

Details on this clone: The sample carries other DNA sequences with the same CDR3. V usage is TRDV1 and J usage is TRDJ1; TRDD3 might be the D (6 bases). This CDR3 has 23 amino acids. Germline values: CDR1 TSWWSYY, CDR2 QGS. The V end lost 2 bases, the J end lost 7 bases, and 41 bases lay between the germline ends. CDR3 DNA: TGTGCTCTTGGGGAAGAAGAATGCGTACGGGCCCTCTCCTGGGGTCCCGTCTGGGGTAAACTCATCTTT. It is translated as CALGEEECVRALSWGPVWGKLIF.

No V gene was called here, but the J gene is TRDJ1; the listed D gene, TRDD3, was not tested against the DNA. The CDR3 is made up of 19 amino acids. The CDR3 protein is CALGKGPYNWGMVTDKLIF. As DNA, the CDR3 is TGTGCTCTTGGGAAGGGTCCCTACAACTGGGGGATGGTTACCGATAAACTCATCTTT.

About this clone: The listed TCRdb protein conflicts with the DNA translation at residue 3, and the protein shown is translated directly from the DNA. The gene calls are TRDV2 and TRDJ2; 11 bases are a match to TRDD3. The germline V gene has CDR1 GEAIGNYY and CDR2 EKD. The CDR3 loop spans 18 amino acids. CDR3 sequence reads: CARDTIMGDTDQTAQLFF. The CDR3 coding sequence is TGTGCCCGTGACACGATAATGGGGGATACGGATCAGACAGCACAACTCTTCTTT.

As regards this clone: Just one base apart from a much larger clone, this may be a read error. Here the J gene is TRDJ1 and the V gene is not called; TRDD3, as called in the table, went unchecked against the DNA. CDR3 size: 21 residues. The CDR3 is CARDTVKPATGGYAVLDKLIF. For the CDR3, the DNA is TGTGCCCGTGACACCGTTAAGCCCGCTACTGGGGGATACGCCGTTCTCGATAAACTCATCTTT.

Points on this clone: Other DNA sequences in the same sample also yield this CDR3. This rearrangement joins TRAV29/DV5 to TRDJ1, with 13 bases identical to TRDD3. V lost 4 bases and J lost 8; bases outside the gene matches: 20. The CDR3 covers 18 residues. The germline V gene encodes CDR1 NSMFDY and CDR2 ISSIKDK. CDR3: CAARSSYTYWGIRGKLIF. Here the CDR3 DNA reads TGTGCAGCACGCTCTTCCTACACGTACTGGGGGATACGCGGCAAACTCATCTTT.

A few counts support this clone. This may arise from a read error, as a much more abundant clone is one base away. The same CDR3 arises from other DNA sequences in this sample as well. As DNA, the CDR3 is TGTGCCTGTGACACCGCTGGGGGATACTCCTGGGACACACGACAGATGTTTTTC. Residues: CACDTAGGYSWDTRQMFF. The V and J genes are TRDV2 and TRDJ3; 11 bases are a match to TRDD3. Germline CDR1 is GEAIGNYY and CDR2 is EKD. There are 18 residues in the CDR3.

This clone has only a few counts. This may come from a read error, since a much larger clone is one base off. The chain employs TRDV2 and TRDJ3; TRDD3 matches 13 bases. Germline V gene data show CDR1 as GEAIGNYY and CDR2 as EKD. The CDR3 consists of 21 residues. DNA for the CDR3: TGTGCCTGTGGCACCGTACTGGGGGATACGCGAGTCTCCTGGGACACCCGACAGATGTTTTTC. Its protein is CACGTVLGDTRVSWDTRQMFF.

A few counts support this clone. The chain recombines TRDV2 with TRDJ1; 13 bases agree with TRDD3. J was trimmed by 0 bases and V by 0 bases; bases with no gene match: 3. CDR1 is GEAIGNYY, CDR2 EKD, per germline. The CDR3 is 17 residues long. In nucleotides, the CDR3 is TGTGCCTGTGACACCTTACTGGGGGATACGCACACCGATAAACTCATCTTT. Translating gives CACDTLLGDTHTDKLIF.